These 6 T cell receptor beta chains originate from one sample sequenced in a study of OX40 agonist ivuxolimab in advanced cancers. Some clones are missing from TCRdb's copy, which holds only in-frame ones; the method was immunoSEQ multiplex PCR. The sample carries roughly 56,000 clones, 70% to 90% recorded once. Sequencing was performed on CD4+ or CD8+ T cells sorted from blood, taken in a trial of the OX40 agonist ivuxolimab. These receptor sequences come from an adult with an advanced solid tumor such as melanoma, head and neck, liver or kidney cancer.

The chain combines TRBV5-4 with TRBJ2-7; 13 bases fit TRBD2. There are 15 residues in the CDR3. Per germline, CDR1 SGHNT and CDR2 YYREEE (reference sequence). The J segment lost 1 base and the V segment lost 4 bases, leaving 2 bases of the junction unmatched. CDR3 coding DNA: TGTGCCAGCAGCGCGGGACTAGCGGGGTCCTACGAGCAGTACTTC. Its translation is CASSAGLAGSYEQYF.

On this clone itself: The sample has other DNA sequences that encode this CDR3 too. V and J are TRBV5-1 and TRBJ2-5; D unclear. The CDR3 is made up of 13 amino acids. V was pared by 0 bases and J by 5 bases, with 8 bases between. Germline V gene lookup returns CDR1 SGHRS and CDR2 YFSETQ. CDR3 nucleotides: TGCGCCAGCAGCTTGGGACTTGGTGAGACCCAGTACTTC. Amino acid sequence: CASSLGLGETQYF.

This clone was seen only a few times. CDR3 DNA sequence: TGTGCCAGCAGCTACGGGACTAACGAGCAGTACTTC. Its translation is CASSYGTNEQYF. This chain uses TRBV11-2 with TRBJ2-7; 7 positions agree with TRBD2. V gave up 4 bases and J gave up 5 bases; unmatched junction bases: 2. Germline V CDR1 and CDR2: SGHAT, FQNNGV. This CDR3 has 12 residues.

The CDR3 nucleotides are TGTGCCAGCAGCGCCTCTCCCTTTATGAGGCAGTTCTTC. This sequence encodes CASSASPFMRQFF. The rearrangement joins TRBV7-8 to TRBJ2-1; D is unclear. Germline V gene lookup returns CDR1 SGHVS and CDR2 FQNEAQ. The CDR3 loop spans 13 amino acids. V lost 5 bases and J 12 bases, leaving 17 bases between the germline ends.

This clone was counted only a few times. The chain recombines TRBV30 with TRBJ2-1, with 11 nucleotides matching TRBD2. The CDR3 extends over 14 amino acids. Germline CDR1 is GTSNPN and CDR2 is SVGIG (reference sequence). The CDR3 sequence: CARKGTSGYNEQFF. The CDR3 bases are TGTGCTCGCAAGGGGACTAGCGGTTACAATGAGCAGTTCTTC.

The chain's CDR3 is CASSTPDRGSYEQYF. CDR3 bases: TGTGCCAGTAGTACCCCGGACAGGGGGTCCTACGAGCAGTACTTC. The rearrangement links TRBV19 to TRBJ2-7; 10 nucleotides align to TRBD1. The CDR3 runs 15 residues. Looked up from germline, CDR1 is LNHDA and CDR2 is SQIVND (reference sequence). V lost 4 bases, J lost 1 base, and 4 bases stayed unmatched.